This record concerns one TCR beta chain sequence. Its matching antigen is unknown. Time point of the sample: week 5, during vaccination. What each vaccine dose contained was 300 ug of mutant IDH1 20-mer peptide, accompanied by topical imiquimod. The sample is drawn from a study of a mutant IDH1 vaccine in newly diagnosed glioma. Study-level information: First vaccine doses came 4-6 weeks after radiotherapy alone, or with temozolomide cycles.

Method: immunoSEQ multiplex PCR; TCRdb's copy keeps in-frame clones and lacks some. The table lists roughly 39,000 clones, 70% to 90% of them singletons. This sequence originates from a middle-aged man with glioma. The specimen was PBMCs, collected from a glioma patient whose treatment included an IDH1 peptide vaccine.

The CDR3: CASTQDRGSYGYTF. CDR3 DNA: TGTGCCAGCACCCAGGACAGGGGGAGCTATGGCTACACCTTC. V and J are TRBV9 and TRBJ1-2; 10 bases line up with TRBD1. The V gene end was trimmed by 6 bases and the J gene end by 4 bases; junction bases not matched to a gene: 6. The length of the CDR3 is 14 residues. Germline V CDR1 and CDR2: SGDLS, YYNGEE. Full variable domain (rest looked up from reference TRBV9 and TRBJ1-2): DSGVTQTPKHLITATGQRVTLRCSPRSGDLSVYWYQQSLDQGLQFLIQYYNGEERAKGNILERFSAQQFPDLHSELNLSSLELGDSALYFCASTQDRGSYGYTFGSGTRLTVV.